This T cell receptor (beta chain) was documented in a study of blood T cell repertoires in COVID-19. Turning to the study itself: PBMCs, B-cell-depleted T cells, or T cells were the source of the cDNA or gDNA that made up the material.

Only in-frame clones appear in the TCRdb table, and some are missing; sequencing was by immunoSEQ multiplex PCR. This table holds approximately 110,000 clones, roughly 80% found once. Sample: peripheral blood. The TCR sequence derives from a woman aged 35 to 49 with acute or convalescent COVID-19.

As DNA, the CDR3 is TGTGCCAGCAGTTATCCAGGGGTTGCGAACACTGAAGCTTTCTTT. Protein product: CASSYPGVANTEAFF. The chain links TRBV6-5 to TRBJ1-1, with D possibly TRBD1 on 6 matching bases. The V and J ends lost 3 bases and 1 base respectively, with 12 bases between them. Per germline, CDR1 MNHEY and CDR2 SVGAGI. The CDR3 spans 15 residues.